This T cell receptor beta chain was found in a study of a mutant IDH1 vaccine in newly diagnosed glioma. Overall study context: Patients' prior therapy spanned radiotherapy, temozolomide, or both; most underwent both. The study's findings and limits: Induction of immune responses by the vaccine occurred in about 95% of patients.

Trimming pared 2 bases from V and 7 bases from J, leaving 22 bases between. Per the germline V gene, CDR1 is SGHNT and CDR2 is YYREEE (reference sequence). The CDR3 extends over 16 amino acids. As concerns this clone: The antigen is undetermined.

Time point denoted: week 35, safety follow-up. The investigators gave 300 ug of mutant IDH1 20-mer peptide in each vaccine dose, together with topical imiquimod. Sequencing was performed with immunoSEQ multiplex PCR; in TCRdb, only in-frame clones are kept and a portion is missing. The sample holds 50,000 to 65,000 clones, roughly nine tenths seen once. This TCR was recovered from a man aged 40-49 years with glioma. The source was PBMCs, collected from a glioma patient whose treatment included an IDH1 peptide vaccine. The gene calls are TRBV5-4 and TRBJ2-7, with D perhaps being TRBD1 or TRBD2 (6 bases each). The CDR3: CASSFLRDTRAGEQYF. DNA for the CDR3: TGTGCCAGCAGCTTCCTCCGGGACACCCGGGCGGGAGAGCAGTACTTC.